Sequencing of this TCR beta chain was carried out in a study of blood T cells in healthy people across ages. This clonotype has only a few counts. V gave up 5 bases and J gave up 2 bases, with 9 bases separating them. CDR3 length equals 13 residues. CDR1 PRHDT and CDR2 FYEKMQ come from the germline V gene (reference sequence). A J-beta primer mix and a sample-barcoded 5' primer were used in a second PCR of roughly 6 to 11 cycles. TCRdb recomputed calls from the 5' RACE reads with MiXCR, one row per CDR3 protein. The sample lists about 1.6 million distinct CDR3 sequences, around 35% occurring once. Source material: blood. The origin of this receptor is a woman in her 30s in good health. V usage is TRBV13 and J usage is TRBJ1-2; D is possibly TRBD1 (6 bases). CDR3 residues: CASSDQGNYGYTF. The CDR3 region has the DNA TGTGCCAGCAGCGATCAGGGGAACTATGGCTACACCTTC.